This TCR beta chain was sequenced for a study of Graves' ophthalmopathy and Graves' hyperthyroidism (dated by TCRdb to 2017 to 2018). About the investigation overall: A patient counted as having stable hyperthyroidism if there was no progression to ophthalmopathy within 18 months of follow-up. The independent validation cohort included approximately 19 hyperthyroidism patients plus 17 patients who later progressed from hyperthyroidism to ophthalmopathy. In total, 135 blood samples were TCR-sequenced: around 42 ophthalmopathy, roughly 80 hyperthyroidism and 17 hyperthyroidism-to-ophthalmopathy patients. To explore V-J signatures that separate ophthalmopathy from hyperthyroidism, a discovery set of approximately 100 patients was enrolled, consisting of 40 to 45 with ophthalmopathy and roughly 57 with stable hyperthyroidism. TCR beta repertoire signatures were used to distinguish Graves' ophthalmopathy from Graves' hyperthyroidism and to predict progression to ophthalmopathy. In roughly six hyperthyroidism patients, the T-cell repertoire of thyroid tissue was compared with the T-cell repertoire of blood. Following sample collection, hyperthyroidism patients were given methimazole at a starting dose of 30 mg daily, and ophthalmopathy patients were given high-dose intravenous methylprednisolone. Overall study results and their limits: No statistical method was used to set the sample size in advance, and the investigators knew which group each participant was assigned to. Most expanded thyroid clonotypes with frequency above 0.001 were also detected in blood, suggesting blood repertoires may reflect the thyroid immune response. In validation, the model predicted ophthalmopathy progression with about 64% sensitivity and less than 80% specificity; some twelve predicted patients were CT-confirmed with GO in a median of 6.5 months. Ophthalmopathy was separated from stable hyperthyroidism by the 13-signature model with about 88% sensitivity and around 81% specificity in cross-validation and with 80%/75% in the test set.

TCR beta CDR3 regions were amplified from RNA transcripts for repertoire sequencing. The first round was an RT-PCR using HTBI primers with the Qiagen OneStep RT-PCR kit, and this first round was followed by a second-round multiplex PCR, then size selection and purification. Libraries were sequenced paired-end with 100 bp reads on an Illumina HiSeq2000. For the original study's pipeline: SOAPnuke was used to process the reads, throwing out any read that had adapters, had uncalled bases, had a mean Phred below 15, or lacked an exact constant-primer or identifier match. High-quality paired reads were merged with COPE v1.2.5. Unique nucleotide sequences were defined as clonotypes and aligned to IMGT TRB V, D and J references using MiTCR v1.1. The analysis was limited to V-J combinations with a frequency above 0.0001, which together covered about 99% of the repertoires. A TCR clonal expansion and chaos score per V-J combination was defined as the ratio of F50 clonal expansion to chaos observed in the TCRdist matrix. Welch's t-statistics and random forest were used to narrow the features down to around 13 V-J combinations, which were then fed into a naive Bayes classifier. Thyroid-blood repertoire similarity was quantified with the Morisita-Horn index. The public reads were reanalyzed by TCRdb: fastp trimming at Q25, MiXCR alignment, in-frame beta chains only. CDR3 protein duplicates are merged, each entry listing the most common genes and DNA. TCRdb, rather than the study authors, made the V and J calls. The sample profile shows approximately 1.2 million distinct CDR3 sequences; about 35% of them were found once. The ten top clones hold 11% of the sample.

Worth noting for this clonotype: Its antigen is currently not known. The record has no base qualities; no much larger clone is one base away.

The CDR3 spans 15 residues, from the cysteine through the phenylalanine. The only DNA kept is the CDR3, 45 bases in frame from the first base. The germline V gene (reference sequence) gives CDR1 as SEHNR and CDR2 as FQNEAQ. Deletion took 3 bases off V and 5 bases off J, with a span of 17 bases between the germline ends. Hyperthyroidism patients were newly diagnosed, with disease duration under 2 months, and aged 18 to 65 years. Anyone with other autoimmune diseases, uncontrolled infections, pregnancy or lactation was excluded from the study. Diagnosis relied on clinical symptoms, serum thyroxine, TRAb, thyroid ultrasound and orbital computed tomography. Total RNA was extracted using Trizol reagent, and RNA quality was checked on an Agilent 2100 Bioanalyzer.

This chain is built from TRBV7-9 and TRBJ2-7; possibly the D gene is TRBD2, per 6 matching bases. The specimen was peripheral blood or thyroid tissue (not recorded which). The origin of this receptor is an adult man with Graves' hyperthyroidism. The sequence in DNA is TGTGCCAGCAGCTTTTTGAGGGAGGCCCAAGACGAGCAGTACTTC. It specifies CASSFLREAQDEQYF.